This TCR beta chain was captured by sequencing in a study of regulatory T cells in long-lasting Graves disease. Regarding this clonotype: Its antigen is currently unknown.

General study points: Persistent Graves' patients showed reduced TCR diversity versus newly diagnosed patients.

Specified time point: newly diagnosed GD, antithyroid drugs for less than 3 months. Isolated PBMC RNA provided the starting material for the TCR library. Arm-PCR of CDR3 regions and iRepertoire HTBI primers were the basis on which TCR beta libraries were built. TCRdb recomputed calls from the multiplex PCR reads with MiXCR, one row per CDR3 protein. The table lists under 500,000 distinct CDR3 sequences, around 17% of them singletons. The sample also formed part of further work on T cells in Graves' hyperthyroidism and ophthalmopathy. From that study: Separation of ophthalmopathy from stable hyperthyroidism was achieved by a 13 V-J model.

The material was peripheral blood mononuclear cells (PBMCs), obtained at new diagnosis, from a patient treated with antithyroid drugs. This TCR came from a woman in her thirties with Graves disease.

CDR3 loop: CASSVRGLVSDEQFF. CDR3 coding DNA: TGTGCCAGCAGCGTCCGAGGCCTTGTTTCGGATGAGCAGTTCTTC. The V gene is TRBV9, the J gene TRBJ2-1; no clear D gene. Germline CDR1 SGDLS, CDR2 YYNGEE. This CDR3 has 15 amino acids. Trimming took off 2 bases at V and 8 bases at J, with 17 bases between the two ends.